A selection of T cell receptor beta chains follows, all from one sample in a study of blood T cell repertoires in COVID-19. Libraries were prepared by immunoSEQ multiplex PCR; TCRdb keeps only in-frame clonotypes and omits some of them. Here the sample spans approximately 150,000 clones, 70% to 90% being singletons. The sequenced material came from peripheral blood. The receptors were gathered from a man aged 65-85 years with acute or convalescent COVID-19. Each CDR3 is given with its conserved first and last residue. The order of the fields is CDR3 DNA, CDR3 protein, J gene, D gene, V gene, clone size. The D gene is left open where the match is weak. Clone size is not always given. Where it is, it says once, few, many or a class for expanded clones.

DNA: TGCAGCGTCTTTCCCGACAGGGTGGGCACTGAAGCTTTCTTT
CDR3: CSVFPDRVGTEAFF
J: TRBJ1-1
D: TRBD1
V: TRBV29-1
size: .

DNA: TGTGCCAGCAGTGAAGGTCTAGCGGGAGTAGTAGAGCAGTTCTTC
CDR3: CASSEGLAGVVEQFF
J: TRBJ2-1
D: TRBD2
V: TRBV2
size: .

DNA: TGCGCCAGCAGTCCGACTACCCCGTGGGACACCGGGGAGCTGTTTTTT
CDR3: CASSPTTPWDTGELFF
J: TRBJ2-2
D: .
V: TRBV4-1
size: .

DNA: TGTGCCAGCAGTTATTCGCCGGGACAGGTGAACACTGAAGCTTTCTTT
CDR3: CASSYSPGQVNTEAFF
J: TRBJ1-1
D: TRBD1
V: TRBV6-2/TRBV6-3
size: .

DNA: TGTGCCAGCAGCCAATTACTAGCGGGAGAAACGGATACGCAGTATTTT
CDR3: CASSQLLAGETDTQYF
J: TRBJ2-3
D: TRBD2
V: TRBV5-6
size: .

DNA: TGTGCCAGCAGCTTATTGACAGGGCGGGAAAAACTGTTTTTT
CDR3: CASSLLTGREKLFF
J: TRBJ1-4
D: TRBD1
V: TRBV28
size: .

DNA: TGTGCCAGCAGTTACGACGGGAGGAATAATTCACCCCTCCACTTT
CDR3: CASSYDGRNNSPLHF
J: TRBJ1-6
D: .
V: TRBV6-5
size: .

DNA: TGTGCCAGCAGCTGGCTAGCGGGAGGGCCCTACGAGCAGTACTTC
CDR3: CASSWLAGGPYEQYF
J: TRBJ2-7
D: TRBD2
V: TRBV5-5
size: .

DNA: TGCGCCAGCAGCCAGGGACGGACAGGGGGGCAAGAAAAACTGTTTTTT
CDR3: CASSQGRTGGQEKLFF
J: TRBJ1-4
D: TRBD1
V: TRBV5-1
size: .

DNA: TGTGCCAGCAGTTACTCGATCAGCGGTGAGCAGTACTTC
CDR3: CASSYSISGEQYF
J: TRBJ2-7
D: .
V: TRBV6-5
size: .

DNA: TGCGCCAGCAGCCTTCGCCCGGACAGGGTTTCATCTAGTGGCTACACCTTC
CDR3: CASSLRPDRVSSSGYTF
J: TRBJ1-2
D: TRBD1
V: TRBV4-3
size: .

DNA: TGTGCCAGCCGGGGGTTCATCCCCTACGAGCAGTACTTC
CDR3: CASRGFIPYEQYF
J: TRBJ2-7
D: .
V: TRBV28
size: .

DNA: TGTGCCAGCAGGGGACTAGCGGGACAAGAGACCCAGTACTTC
CDR3: CASRGLAGQETQYF
J: TRBJ2-5
D: TRBD2
V: TRBV6-6
size: .

DNA: TGTGCCAGCAGCTCCGGCCAGGGGAGGGATGAAAAACTGTTTTTT
CDR3: CASSSGQGRDEKLFF
J: TRBJ1-4
D: .
V: TRBV11-2
size: once

DNA: TGTGCCAGCAGCTCCCTGGACAGGTACGAGCAGTACTTC
CDR3: CASSSLDRYEQYF
J: TRBJ2-7
D: TRBD1
V: TRBV7-2
size: .

DNA: TGCGCCAGCAGCCCACAGGGGGCTGTTGAAAAACTGTTTTTT
CDR3: CASSPQGAVEKLFF
J: TRBJ1-4
D: TRBD1
V: TRBV5-1
size: .

DNA: TGTGCCAGCAGCCTGGCCGCGGATCAGCCCCAGCATTTT
CDR3: CASSLAADQPQHF
J: TRBJ1-5
D: .
V: TRBV7-6
size: once

DNA: TGTGCCAGCAGCTTGGGACTAGCGGGAAGGTATGAGCAGTTCTTC
CDR3: CASSLGLAGRYEQFF
J: TRBJ2-1
D: TRBD2
V: TRBV7-3
size: .

DNA: TGCGCCAGCAGCTTGGCCGGGACAGCTAACTATGGCTACACCTTC
CDR3: CASSLAGTANYGYTF
J: TRBJ1-2
D: TRBD1
V: TRBV5-1
size: .

DNA: TGTGCCAGCTCAACCGGGACAGGGGTGATGAATGAGCAGTTCTTC
CDR3: CASSTGTGVMNEQFF
J: TRBJ2-1
D: TRBD1
V: TRBV18
size: .

DNA: TGTGCCAGCAGTTCGACAGGGGGACGTAACTATGGCTACACCTTC
CDR3: CASSSTGGRNYGYTF
J: TRBJ1-2
D: TRBD1
V: TRBV6-5
size: .

DNA: TGTGCCAGCAGCTTATTTCGACGGCCCGAGGGCGAGCAGTACTTC
CDR3: CASSLFRRPEGEQYF
J: TRBJ2-7
D: .
V: TRBV7-9
size: .

DNA: TGTGCCAGCAGTTTGCCCGGGACTGTAGATACGCAGTATTTT
CDR3: CASSLPGTVDTQYF
J: TRBJ2-3
D: .
V: TRBV28
size: .

DNA: TGTGCTAGTGGTTTGTCGACAGGGGGCACAAACACCGGGGAGCTGTTTTTT
CDR3: CASGLSTGGTNTGELFF
J: TRBJ2-2
D: TRBD1
V: TRBV12-5
size: .

DNA: TGTGCCAGCAGCTTGGCCGCTAGCGGGATTGGATACGAGCAGTACTTC
CDR3: CASSLAASGIGYEQYF
J: TRBJ2-7
D: TRBD2
V: TRBV5-8
size: .

DNA: TGTGCCAGCAGCTTGGTGGGGGGACAGTCCTACGAGCAGTACTTC
CDR3: CASSLVGGQSYEQYF
J: TRBJ2-7
D: .
V: TRBV5-4
size: .

DNA: TGTGCCAGCAGCGGCGGACAGGGGTTCTCCTACGAGCAGTACTTC
CDR3: CASSGGQGFSYEQYF
J: TRBJ2-7
D: TRBD1
V: TRBV5-5
size: .

DNA: TGTGCCAGTAGTACTCCCTGGAGGGGGCGAGAAGATACGCAGTATTTT
CDR3: CASSTPWRGREDTQYF
J: TRBJ2-3
D: .
V: TRBV19
size: .

DNA: TGTGCCAGCAGTCTCCCCGGAGGGTTGGATGAGCAGTTCTTC
CDR3: CASSLPGGLDEQFF
J: TRBJ2-1
D: .
V: TRBV6-6
size: .

DNA: TGCAGCGTTGAAGATCCCCAGGGAAACTGGTATGGCTACACCTTC
CDR3: CSVEDPQGNWYGYTF
J: TRBJ1-2
D: .
V: TRBV29-1
size: .

DNA: TGTGCCAGCAGCTTCGGAAGGGGTGGAGAGTACGAGCAGTACTTC
CDR3: CASSFGRGGEYEQYF
J: TRBJ2-7
D: .
V: TRBV5-4
size: .

DNA: TGTGCCAGCAGCTTTTCAGGGGCCCACACAGATACGCAGTATTTT
CDR3: CASSFSGAHTDTQYF
J: TRBJ2-3
D: .
V: TRBV5-8
size: .

DNA: TGTGCCACCAGCAGTCCCGCCGGGACTAGCGGTTGGAATGAGCAGTTCTTC
CDR3: CATSSPAGTSGWNEQFF
J: TRBJ2-1
D: TRBD2
V: TRBV15
size: .

DNA: TGTGCCAGCAGCGTAGGCGGAGCGAACTACGAGCAGTACTTC
CDR3: CASSVGGANYEQYF
J: TRBJ2-7
D: .
V: TRBV9
size: .

DNA: TGTGCCAGCAGCAACCCCGGACAGGGTCCCTATGGCTACACCTTC
CDR3: CASSNPGQGPYGYTF
J: TRBJ1-2
D: TRBD1
V: TRBV28
size: once

DNA: TGTGCCACCCTCTCGGGGGGGAACACTGAAGCTTTCTTT
CDR3: CATLSGGNTEAFF
J: TRBJ1-1
D: .
V: TRBV10-3
size: .

DNA: TGTGCCAGCAGCTTATACCGGGACTCCCGAGGGAGCAATGAGCAGTTCTTC
CDR3: CASSLYRDSRGSNEQFF
J: TRBJ2-1
D: .
V: TRBV7-9
size: few

DNA: TGTGCCAGTAGTAACAGCGGTCAGACCCAGTACTTC
CDR3: CASSNSGQTQYF
J: TRBJ2-5
D: .
V: TRBV19
size: .

DNA: TGTGCCAGTAGTATCACCCCCCCAGGGGTCTACGAGCAGTACTTC
CDR3: CASSITPPGVYEQYF
J: TRBJ2-7
D: .
V: TRBV19
size: .

DNA: TGTGCCAGCAGGGCGGGAGTGGTCAATGAGCAGTTCTTC
CDR3: CASRAGVVNEQFF
J: TRBJ2-1
D: TRBD2
V: TRBV6-5
size: once

DNA: TGTGCCAGCACTGCCCCGGGGGGGTTCGCTTTCTTT
CDR3: CASTAPGGFAFF
J: TRBJ1-1
D: .
V: TRBV28
size: .